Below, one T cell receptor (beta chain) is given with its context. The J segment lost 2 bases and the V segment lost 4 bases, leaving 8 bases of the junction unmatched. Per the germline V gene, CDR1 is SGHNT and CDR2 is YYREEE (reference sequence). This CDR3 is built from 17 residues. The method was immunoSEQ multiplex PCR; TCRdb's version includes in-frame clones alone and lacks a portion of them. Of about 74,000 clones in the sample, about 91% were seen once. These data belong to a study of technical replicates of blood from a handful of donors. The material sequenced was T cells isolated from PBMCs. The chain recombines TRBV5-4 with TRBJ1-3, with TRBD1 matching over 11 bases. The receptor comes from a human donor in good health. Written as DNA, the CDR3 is TGTGCCAGCAGCCAGGGGACAGGGGGTTCAACTGGAAACACCATATATTTT. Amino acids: CASSQGTGGSTGNTIYF.